Listed below are T cell receptor beta chains from one sample, sequenced in a study of blood T cell repertoires in COVID-19. Some clones are missing from TCRdb's copy, which holds only in-frame ones; the method was immunoSEQ multiplex PCR. Of 200,000 to 250,000 clones listed, more than 65% were seen once; the top ten hold approximately 3.8%. Sequencing was done on a sample of peripheral blood. The receptors were gathered from a woman of 80 years or more with acute or convalescent COVID-19. Both conserved end residues are part of each CDR3. The D gene is left open where the match is weak. Rows may omit the clone size; those that give it use once, few, many or a size class.

D gene: -; CDR3 length: 15; clone size: -; V gene: TRBV5-1; J gene: TRBJ1-5; CDR3 DNA: TGCGCCAGCAGCTTGGATCCCACTAATACTCAGCCCCAGCATTTT; CDR3 protein: CASSLDPTNTQPQHF
D gene: TRBD1; CDR3 length: 14; clone size: -; V gene: TRBV5-1; J gene: TRBJ2-7; CDR3 DNA: TGCGCCAGCAGCCTCAGGGGGCCCTCCTACGAGCAGTACTTC; CDR3 protein: CASSLRGPSYEQYF
D gene: TRBD2; CDR3 length: 18; clone size: -; V gene: TRBV4-1; J gene: TRBJ2-7; CDR3 DNA: TGCGCCAGCAGTCTCCTTTCCGTAGTAGCGGGGGGGTTCTACGAGCAGTACTTC; CDR3 protein: CASSLLSVVAGGFYEQYF
D gene: -; CDR3 length: 16; clone size: once; V gene: TRBV5-4; J gene: TRBJ2-1; CDR3 DNA: TGTGCCAGCAGCTTGTCGACGGGGAGCCGGTCCAATGAGCAGTTCTTC; CDR3 protein: CASSLSTGSRSNEQFF
D gene: TRBD2; CDR3 length: 15; clone size: -; V gene: TRBV5-1; J gene: TRBJ2-7; CDR3 DNA: TGCGCCAGCAGCTCGGGGGGGGAAACCTTACGCGAGCAGTACTTC; CDR3 protein: CASSSGGETLREQYF
D gene: TRBD1; CDR3 length: 13; clone size: -; V gene: TRBV19; J gene: TRBJ2-2; CDR3 DNA: TGTGCCGGGAGGACAGGGAGGACCGGGGAGCTGTTTTTT; CDR3 protein: CAGRTGRTGELFF
D gene: TRBD1; CDR3 length: 15; clone size: -; V gene: TRBV3-1/TRBV3-2; J gene: TRBJ1-4; CDR3 DNA: TGTGCCAGCAGCCGCCCGGGACAGGGGAATGAAAAACTGTTTTTT; CDR3 protein: CASSRPGQGNEKLFF
D gene: TRBD1; CDR3 length: 14; clone size: -; V gene: TRBV12-5; J gene: TRBJ1-6; CDR3 DNA: TGTGCTAGTGGTTCGGGACAGCAGAATTCACCCCTCCACTTT; CDR3 protein: CASGSGQQNSPLHF
D gene: TRBD1; CDR3 length: 16; clone size: -; V gene: TRBV7-2; J gene: TRBJ2-1; CDR3 DNA: TGTGCCAGCAGCTTCAGACAGGGAGTGGGGAACAATGAGCAGTTCTTC; CDR3 protein: CASSFRQGVGNNEQFF
D gene: -; CDR3 length: 16; clone size: few; V gene: TRBV5-1; J gene: TRBJ1-5; CDR3 DNA: TGCGCCAGCAGCTTGGGCGGTACCAATAGCAATCAGCCCCAGCATTTT; CDR3 protein: CASSLGGTNSNQPQHF